What follows are 5 T cell receptor beta chains derived from one specimen sequenced in a study of T cells in Graves' hyperthyroidism and ophthalmopathy. From RNA transcripts, TCR beta CDR3 regions were amplified. HTBI primers were the set used in a first-round RT-PCR of the TCR CDR3. TCRdb fed the multiplex PCR reads into MiXCR, producing one record per CDR3 protein. The table includes roughly 510,000 distinct CDR3 sequences, around 20% detected once. Sequences were obtained from blood. Every receptor here comes from a young man with Graves' hyperthyroidism.

This clonotype was picked up a small number of times. The J gene is TRBJ2-7, the V gene TRBV11-2; maybe TRBD2 (6 bases). The germline gives CDR1 SGHAT, CDR2 FQNNGV. CDR3 length equals 12 residues. V was clipped by 3 bases and J by 5 bases, with 8 bases between them. This chain's CDR3 is CASSLEGHEQYF. Here the CDR3 DNA reads TGTGCCAGCAGCTTGGAGGGTCACGAGCAGTACTTC. The whole variable domain, filled in from reference TRBV11-2 and TRBJ2-7, reads EAGVAQSPRYKIIEKRQSVAFWCNPISGHATLYWYQQILGQGPKLLIQFQNNGVVDDSQLPKDRFSAERLKGVDSTLKIQPAKLEDSAVYLCASSLEGHEQYFGPGTRLTVT.

This clonotype was recorded at least ten times. CDR3 in DNA: TGCAGCGTGGCTCCGGGCCTCGACACTTTTCAGTACTTC. Its translation: CSVAPGLDTFQYF. The chain employs TRBV29-1 and TRBJ2-4; D unclear. V lost 6 bases, J lost 11 bases, and 20 bases lay in between. Germline values: CDR1 SQVTM, CDR2 ANQGSEA. The CDR3 has 13 residues.

This clonotype showed up many times. The V and J genes are TRBV2 and TRBJ2-5; D assignment may be TRBD1 or TRBD2 (5 bases each). The CDR3 is 16 amino acids. V was clipped by 2 bases and J by 4 bases, with 17 bases between them. CDR1 SNHLY and CDR2 FYNNEI come from the germline V gene. The CDR3 reads CASSEKRTRGAETQYF. The CDR3 DNA is TGTGCCAGCAGTGAAAAGAGGACCCGAGGGGCAGAGACCCAGTACTTC. Combining the CDR3 with reference TRBV2 and TRBJ2-5 gives the whole variable domain EPEVTQTPSHQVTQMGQEVILRCVPISNHLYFYWYRQILGQKVEFLVSFYNNEISEKSEIFDDQFSVERPDGSNFTLKIRSTKLEDSAMYFCASSEKRTRGAETQYFGPGTRLLVL.

This clonotype was found many times. V usage is TRBV6-5 and J usage is TRBJ2-5; 10 bases fit TRBD2. This CDR3 region has 15 residues. Germline lookup yields CDR1 MNHEY and CDR2 SVGAGI. The trim removed 6 bases at V and 2 bases at J, leaving 6 bases unmatched. CDR3 nucleotides: TGTGCCAGCAGGAGGACTAGCGGACCACAAGAGACCCAGTACTTC. Its translation is CASRRTSGPQETQYF.

This clonotype was seen many times. The J gene is TRBJ1-1, the V gene TRBV20-1; TRBD1 is a possible D gene (6 bases). The CDR3 consists of 14 residues. Germline V CDR1 and CDR2: DFQATT, SNEGSKA (reference sequence). The V gene lost 4 bases and the J gene lost 1 base, with 13 bases spanning the gap. The CDR3 DNA reads as TGCAGTGCTACCCTTGGACAGAGGAACACTGAAGCTTTCTTT. Translating it yields CSATLGQRNTEAFF.